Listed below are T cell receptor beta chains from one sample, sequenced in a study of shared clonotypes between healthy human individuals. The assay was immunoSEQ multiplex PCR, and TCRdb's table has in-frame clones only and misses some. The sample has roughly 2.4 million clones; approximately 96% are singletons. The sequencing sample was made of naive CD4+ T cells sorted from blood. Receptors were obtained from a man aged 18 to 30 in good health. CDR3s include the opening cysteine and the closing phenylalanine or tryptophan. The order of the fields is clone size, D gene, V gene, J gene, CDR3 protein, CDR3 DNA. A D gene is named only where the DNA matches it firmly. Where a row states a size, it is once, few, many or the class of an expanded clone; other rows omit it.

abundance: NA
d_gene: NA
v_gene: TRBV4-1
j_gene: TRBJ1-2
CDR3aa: CASKYEGGPGGYTF
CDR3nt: TGCGCCAGCAAGTACGAGGGGGGGCCTGGTGGCTACACCTTC

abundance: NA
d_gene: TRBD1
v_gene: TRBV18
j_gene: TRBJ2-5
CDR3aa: CASSSTGTGGRETQYF
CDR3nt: TGTGCCAGCTCATCCACCGGGACAGGGGGCCGAGAGACCCAGTACTTC

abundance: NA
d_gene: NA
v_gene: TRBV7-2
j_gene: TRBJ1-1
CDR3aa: CASSSSTVEAFF
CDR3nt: TGTGCCAGCAGCTCGTCGACAGTTGAAGCTTTCTTT

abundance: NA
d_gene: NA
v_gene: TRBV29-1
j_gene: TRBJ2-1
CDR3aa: CSYGGYNEQFF
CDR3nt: TGCAGCTACGGGGGATACAATGAGCAGTTCTTC

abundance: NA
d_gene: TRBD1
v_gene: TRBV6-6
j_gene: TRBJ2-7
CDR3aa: CASNYGTGRDYEQYF
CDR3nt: TGTGCCAGCAATTATGGGACAGGGAGGGACTACGAGCAGTACTTC

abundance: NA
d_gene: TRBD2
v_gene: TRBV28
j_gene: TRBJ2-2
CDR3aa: CASVLAGGPNTGELFF
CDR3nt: TGTGCCAGTGTACTAGCGGGGGGACCGAACACCGGGGAGCTGTTTTTT

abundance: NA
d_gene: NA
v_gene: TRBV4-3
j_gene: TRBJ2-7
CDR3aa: CASSQEWVAVSYEQYF
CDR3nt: TGCGCCAGCAGCCAAGAGTGGGTAGCGGTCTCCTACGAGCAGTACTTC

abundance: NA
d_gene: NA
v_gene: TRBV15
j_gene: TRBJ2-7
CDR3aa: CATSHDTYEQYF
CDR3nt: TGTGCCACCTCACACGACACTTACGAGCAGTACTTC

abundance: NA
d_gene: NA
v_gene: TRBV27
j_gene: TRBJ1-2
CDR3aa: CASSRNPAGGGGYGYTF
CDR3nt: TGTGCCAGCAGTCGAAACCCCGCCGGGGGAGGGGGTTATGGCTACACCTTC

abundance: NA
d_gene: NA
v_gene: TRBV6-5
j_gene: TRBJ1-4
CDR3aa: CASSYSGGGSEKLFF
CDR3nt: TGTGCCAGCAGTTACTCGGGCGGGGGAAGTGAAAAACTGTTTTTT

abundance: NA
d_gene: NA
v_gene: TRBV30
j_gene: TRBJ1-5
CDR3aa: CAWSTLAGRNQPQHF
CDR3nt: TGTGCCTGGAGTACCCTCGCAGGGCGCAATCAGCCCCAGCATTTT

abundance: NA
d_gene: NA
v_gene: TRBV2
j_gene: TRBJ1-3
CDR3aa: CASSGGGSGNTIYF
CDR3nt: TGTGCCAGCAGTGGAGGGGGATCTGGAAACACCATATATTTT

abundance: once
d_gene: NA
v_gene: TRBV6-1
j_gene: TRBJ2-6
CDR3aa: CASLDRGANVLTF
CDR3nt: TGTGCCAGCTTGGACCGGGGGGCCAACGTCCTGACTTTC

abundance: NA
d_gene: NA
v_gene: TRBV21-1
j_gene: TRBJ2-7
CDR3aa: CASSTPYASYEQYF
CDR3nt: TGTGCCAGCAGCACGCCTTACGCGAGCTACGAGCAGTACTTC

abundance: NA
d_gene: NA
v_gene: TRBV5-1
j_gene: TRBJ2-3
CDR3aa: CASSLESRYTDTQYF
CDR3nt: TGCGCCAGCAGCTTGGAATCGCGGTACACAGATACGCAGTATTTT

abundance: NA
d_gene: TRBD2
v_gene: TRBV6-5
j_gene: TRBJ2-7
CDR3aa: CASRRTSGVAYEQYF
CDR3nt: TGTGCCAGCAGGCGGACTAGCGGCGTTGCCTACGAGCAGTACTTC

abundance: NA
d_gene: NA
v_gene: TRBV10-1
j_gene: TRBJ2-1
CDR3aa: CASSAPGALVF
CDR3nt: TGCGCCAGCAGTGCCCCAGGGGCCTTGGTCTTC

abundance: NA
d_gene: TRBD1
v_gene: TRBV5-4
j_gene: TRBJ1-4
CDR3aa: CASSSTGTEKLFF
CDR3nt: TGTGCCAGCAGCTCGACAGGGACTGAAAAACTGTTTTTT

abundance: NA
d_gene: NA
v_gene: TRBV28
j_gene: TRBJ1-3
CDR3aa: CASSSTGSSGNTIYF
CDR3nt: TGTGCCAGCAGTTCCACAGGTTCCTCTGGAAACACCATATATTTT